Sequencing of this T cell receptor beta chain was carried out in a study of Graves' ophthalmopathy and Graves' hyperthyroidism. Study-level points and caveats: The 13-signature model separated ophthalmopathy from stable hyperthyroidism at roughly 88% sensitivity and around 81% specificity. Most expanded thyroid clonotypes above 0.001 frequency also appeared in blood.

In regard to this clonotype: Its antigen remains unknown.

Ophthalmopathy cases showed moderate-to-severe activity, scoring CAS ≥3 and NOSPECS ≥4, with duration under 3 months. Patients were excluded if they had other autoimmune diseases or uncontrolled infections, and likewise if pregnancy or lactation applied. Amplified TCR beta CDR3 regions were obtained using RNA transcripts as template. HTBI-primed first-round RT-PCR preceded second-round multiplex PCR. MiXCR, run by TCRdb on the multiplex PCR reads, gives a single entry per CDR3 protein. Altogether about half a million distinct CDR3 sequences are present, around an eighth being singletons, with the ten largest covering 9.8%. The sequenced sample consisted of blood. This receptor was identified in a woman aged 30 to 39 with Graves' ophthalmopathy.

For the CDR3, the DNA is TGCGCCAGCAGCCAGGGGACAGGGAACTATGGCTACACCTTC. Protein product: CASSQGTGNYGYTF. The chain employs TRBV4-1 and TRBJ1-2; 9 nucleotides align to TRBD1. Germline CDR1 and CDR2: MGHRA and YSYEKL. The CDR3 length is 14 residues. Trimming removed 3 bases from V and 2 bases from J; junction bases left unmatched: 1.